The clone carrying this TCR beta chain was detected many times. This record comes from a study of response to subunit inactivated influenza vaccine. MiXCR, run by TCRdb on the RT-PCR reads, gives a single entry per CDR3 protein. The sample has a few hundred thousand distinct CDR3 sequences; approximately 10% are singletons. This CDR3 has 16 amino acids. V shed 0 bases and J shed 0 bases, with 11 bases lying between them. Germline V lookup: CDR1 SGHRS, CDR2 YFSETQ. This same sample was also taken into another study, of T cells expressing NK-cell markers. That work contributes: A 5'RACE template switching approach incorporating UMIs was used to make TCR beta cDNA. Sorted CD3+CD56+NKG2C+, CD3+CD56+NKG2C- and CD3+CD56-NKG2C+ T-cell subsets were beta-chain profiled.

The material was PBMCs from blood, obtained on the day of vaccination. V gene TRBV5-1 combines with J gene TRBJ2-3; no firm D call. The TCR was taken from a man aged 45-65 years who received an inactivated influenza vaccine. The CDR3 coding sequence is TGCGCCAGCAGCTTGGATGGACCCTCTAGCACAGATACGCAGTATTTT. Translated: CASSLDGPSSTDTQYF.